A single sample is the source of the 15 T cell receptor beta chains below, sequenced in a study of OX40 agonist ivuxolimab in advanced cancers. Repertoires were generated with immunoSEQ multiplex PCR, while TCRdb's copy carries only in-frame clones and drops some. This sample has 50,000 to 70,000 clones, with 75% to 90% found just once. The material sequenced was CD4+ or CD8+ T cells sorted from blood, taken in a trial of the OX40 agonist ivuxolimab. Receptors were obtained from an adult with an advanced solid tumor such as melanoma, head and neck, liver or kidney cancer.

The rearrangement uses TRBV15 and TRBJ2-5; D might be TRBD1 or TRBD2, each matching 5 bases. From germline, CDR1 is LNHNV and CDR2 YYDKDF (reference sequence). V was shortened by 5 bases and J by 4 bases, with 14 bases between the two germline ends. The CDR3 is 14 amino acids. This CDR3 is CATSRRGRGETQYF. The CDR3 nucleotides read TGTGCCACCAGCCGTCGGGGCCGGGGAGAGACCCAGTACTTC. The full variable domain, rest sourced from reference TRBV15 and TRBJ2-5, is DAMVIQNPRYQVTQFGKPVTLSCSQTLNHNVMYWYQQKSSQAPKLLFHYYDKDFNNEADTPDNFQSRRPNTSFCFLDIRSPGLGDTAMYLCATSRRGRGETQYFGPGTRLLVL.

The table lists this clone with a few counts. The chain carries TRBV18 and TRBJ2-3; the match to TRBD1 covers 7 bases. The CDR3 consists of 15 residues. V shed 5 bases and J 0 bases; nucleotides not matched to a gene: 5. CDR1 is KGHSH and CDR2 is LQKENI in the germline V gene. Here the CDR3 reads CASSEGQRSTDTQYF. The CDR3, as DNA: TGTGCCAGCTCAGAGGGACAGCGAAGCACAGATACGCAGTATTTT.

As DNA, the CDR3 is TGTGCCAGCAGCTGGACAGGGGGCGGTGGCTACACCTTC. It translates to CASSWTGGGGYTF. V is TRBV13 and J is TRBJ1-2; TRBD1 matches at 11 bases. Looked up from germline, CDR1 is PRHDT and CDR2 is FYEKMQ (reference sequence). The ends lost 4 bases at V and 7 bases at J; junction bases unmatched: 2. This CDR3 has 13 residues.

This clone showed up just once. In DNA, the CDR3 is TGTGCCAGCAGCCCAGGACAGGGGGCCTGGTACGAGCAGTACTTC. This codes for CASSPGQGAWYEQYF. The J gene is TRBJ2-7, the V gene TRBV5-4; the match to TRBD1 covers 11 bases. CDR1 and CDR2 (germline): SGHNT, YYREEE (reference sequence). The trim removed 4 bases at V and 4 bases at J, leaving 7 bases unmatched. The CDR3 is made up of 15 amino acids.

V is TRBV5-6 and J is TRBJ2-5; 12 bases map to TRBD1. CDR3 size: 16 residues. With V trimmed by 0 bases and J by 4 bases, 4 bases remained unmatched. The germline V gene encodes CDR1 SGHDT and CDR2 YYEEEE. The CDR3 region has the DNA TGTGCCAGCAGCTTGGTGGGACAGGGGGCAGGAGAGACCCAGTACTTC. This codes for CASSLVGQGAGETQYF.

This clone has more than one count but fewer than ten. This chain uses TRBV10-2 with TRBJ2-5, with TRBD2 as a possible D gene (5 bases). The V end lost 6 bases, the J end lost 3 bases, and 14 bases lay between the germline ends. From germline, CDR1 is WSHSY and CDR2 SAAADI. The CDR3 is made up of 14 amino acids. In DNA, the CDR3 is TGCGCCAGCAGCCGAGGTAGCGCGGAAGAGACCCAGTACTTC. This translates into CASSRGSAEETQYF.

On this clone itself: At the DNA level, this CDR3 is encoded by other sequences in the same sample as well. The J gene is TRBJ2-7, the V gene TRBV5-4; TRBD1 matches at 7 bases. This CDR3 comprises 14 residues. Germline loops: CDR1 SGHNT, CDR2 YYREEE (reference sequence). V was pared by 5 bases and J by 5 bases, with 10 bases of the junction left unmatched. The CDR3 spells CASRTGQVEDEQYF. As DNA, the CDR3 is TGTGCCAGCAGGACCGGACAGGTCGAAGACGAGCAGTACTTC. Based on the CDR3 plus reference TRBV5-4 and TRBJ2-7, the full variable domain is ETGVTQSPTHLIKTRGQQVTLRCSSQSGHNTVSWYQQALGQGPQFIFQYYREEENGRGNFPPRFSGLQFPNYSSELNVNALELDDSALYLCASRTGQVEDEQYFGPGTRLTVT.

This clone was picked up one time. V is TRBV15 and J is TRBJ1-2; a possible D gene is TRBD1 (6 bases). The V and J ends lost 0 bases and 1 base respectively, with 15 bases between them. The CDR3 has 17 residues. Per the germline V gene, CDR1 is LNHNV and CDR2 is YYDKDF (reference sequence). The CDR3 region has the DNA TGTGCCACCAGCAGAGATCGAGGGGGATTACTTAACTATGGCTACACCTTC. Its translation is CATSRDRGGLLNYGYTF.

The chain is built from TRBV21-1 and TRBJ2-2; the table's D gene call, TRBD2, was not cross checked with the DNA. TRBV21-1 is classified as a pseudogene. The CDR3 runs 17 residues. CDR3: CASSRDFPYRKAGELFF. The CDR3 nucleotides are TGTGCCAGCAGCCGGGACTTTCCTTATCGGAAGGCCGGGGAGCTGTTTTTT.

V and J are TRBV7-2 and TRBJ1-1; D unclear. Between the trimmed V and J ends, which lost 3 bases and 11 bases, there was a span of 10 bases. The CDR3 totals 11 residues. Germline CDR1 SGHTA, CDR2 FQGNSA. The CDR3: CASSFHIRAFF. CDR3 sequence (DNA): TGTGCCAGCAGCTTTCACATAAGGGCTTTCTTT.

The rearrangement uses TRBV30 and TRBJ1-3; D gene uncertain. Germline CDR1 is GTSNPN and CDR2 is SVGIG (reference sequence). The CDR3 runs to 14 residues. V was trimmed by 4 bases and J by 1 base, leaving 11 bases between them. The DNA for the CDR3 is TGTGCCTGGAATTACGGGTTGTCTGGAAACACCATATATTTT. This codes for CAWNYGLSGNTIYF.

CDR3 in amino acids: CASSVGGSSYNEQFF. CDR3 nucleotide sequence: TGCGCCAGCAGTGTCGGGGGTAGCTCCTACAATGAGCAGTTCTTC. The chain carries TRBV10-1 and TRBJ2-1; possibly TRBD2 for D (6 bases). Germline V gene data show CDR1 as WNHNN and CDR2 as SYGVQD (reference sequence). The CDR3 is made up of 15 amino acids. The germline V and J ends were trimmed by 4 bases and 0 bases, with 10 bases remaining between them.

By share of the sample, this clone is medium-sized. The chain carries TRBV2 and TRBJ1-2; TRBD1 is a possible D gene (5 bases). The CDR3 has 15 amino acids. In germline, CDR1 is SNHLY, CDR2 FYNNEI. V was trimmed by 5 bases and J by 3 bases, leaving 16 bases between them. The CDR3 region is CASSKIEGAHYGYTF. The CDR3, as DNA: TGTGCCAGCAGTAAAATCGAAGGGGCCCACTATGGCTACACCTTC.

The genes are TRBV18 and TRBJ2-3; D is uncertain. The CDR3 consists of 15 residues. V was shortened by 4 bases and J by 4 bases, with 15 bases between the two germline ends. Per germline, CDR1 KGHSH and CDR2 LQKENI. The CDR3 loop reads CASSRPGGRADTQYF. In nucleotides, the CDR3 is TGTGCCAGCTCACGCCCGGGCGGCCGCGCAGATACGCAGTATTTT. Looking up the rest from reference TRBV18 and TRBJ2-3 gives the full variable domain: NAGVMQNPRHLVRRRGQEARLRCSPMKGHSHVYWYRQLPEEGLKFMVYLQKENIIDESGMPKERFSAEFPKEGPSILRIQQVVRGDSAAYFCASSRPGGRADTQYFGPGTRLTVL.

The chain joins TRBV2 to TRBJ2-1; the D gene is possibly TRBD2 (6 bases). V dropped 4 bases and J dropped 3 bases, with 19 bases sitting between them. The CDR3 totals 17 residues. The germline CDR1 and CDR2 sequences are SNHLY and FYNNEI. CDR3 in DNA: TGTGCCAGCAGTGTTATTAGTTTCGTGGGGGGCTACAATGAGCAGTTCTTC. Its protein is CASSVISFVGGYNEQFF.